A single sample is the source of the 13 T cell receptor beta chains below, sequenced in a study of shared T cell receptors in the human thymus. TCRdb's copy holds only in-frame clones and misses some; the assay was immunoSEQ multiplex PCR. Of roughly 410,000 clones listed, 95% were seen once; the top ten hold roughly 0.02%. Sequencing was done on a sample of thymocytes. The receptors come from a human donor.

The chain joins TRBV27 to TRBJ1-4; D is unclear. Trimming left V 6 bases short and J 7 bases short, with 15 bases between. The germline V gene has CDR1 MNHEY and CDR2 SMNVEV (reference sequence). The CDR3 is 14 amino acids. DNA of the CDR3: TGTGCCAGCAGCTTACATTCAGGTGGTGAAAAACTGTTTTTT. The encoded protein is CASSLHSGGEKLFF.

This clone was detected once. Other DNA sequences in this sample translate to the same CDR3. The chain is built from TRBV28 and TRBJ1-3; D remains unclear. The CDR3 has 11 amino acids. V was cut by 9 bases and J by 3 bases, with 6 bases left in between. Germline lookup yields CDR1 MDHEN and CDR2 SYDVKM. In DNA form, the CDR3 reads TGTGCCAGTAGTAGTGGAAACACCATATATTTT. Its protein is CASSSGNTIYF.

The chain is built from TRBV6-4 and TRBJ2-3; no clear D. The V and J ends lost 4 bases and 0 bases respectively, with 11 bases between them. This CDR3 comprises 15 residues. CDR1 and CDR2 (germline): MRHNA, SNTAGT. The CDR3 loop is CASSAGGSSTDTQYF. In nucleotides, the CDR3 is TGTGCCAGCAGTGCGGGCGGCTCTAGCACAGATACGCAGTATTTT.

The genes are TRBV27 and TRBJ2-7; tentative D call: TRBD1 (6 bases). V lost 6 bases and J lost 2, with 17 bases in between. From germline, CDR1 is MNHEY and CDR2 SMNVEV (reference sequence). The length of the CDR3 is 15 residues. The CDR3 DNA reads TGTGCCAGCAGACCTAAAGGACAGTTTACCTACGAGCAGTACTTC. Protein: CASRPKGQFTYEQYF.

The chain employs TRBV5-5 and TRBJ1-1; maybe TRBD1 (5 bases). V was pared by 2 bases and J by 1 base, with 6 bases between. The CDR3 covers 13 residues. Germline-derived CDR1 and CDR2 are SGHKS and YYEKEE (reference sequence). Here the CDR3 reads CASSLQANTEAFF. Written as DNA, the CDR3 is TGTGCCAGCAGCTTACAGGCGAACACTGAAGCTTTCTTT. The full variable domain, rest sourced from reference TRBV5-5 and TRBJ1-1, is DAGVTQSPTHLIKTRGQQVTLRCSPISGHKSVSWYQQVLGQGPQFIFQYYEKEERGRGNFPDRFSARQFPNYSSELNVNALLLGDSALYLCASSLQANTEAFFGQGTRLTVV.

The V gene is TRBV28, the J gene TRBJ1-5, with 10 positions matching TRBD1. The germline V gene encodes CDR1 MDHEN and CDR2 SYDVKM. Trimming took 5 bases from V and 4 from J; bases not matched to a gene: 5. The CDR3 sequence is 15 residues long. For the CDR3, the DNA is TGTGCCAGCAGTAGGGGACAGGGGACTAATCAGCCCCAGCATTTT. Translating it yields CASSRGQGTNQPQHF.

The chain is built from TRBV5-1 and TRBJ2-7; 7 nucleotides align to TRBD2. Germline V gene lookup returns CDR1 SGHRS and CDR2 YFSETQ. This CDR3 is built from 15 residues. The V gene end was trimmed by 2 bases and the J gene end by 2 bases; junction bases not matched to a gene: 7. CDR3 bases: TGCGCCAGCAGCTTTTACTTCCGGGGGGCCTACGAGCAGTACTTC. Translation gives CASSFYFRGAYEQYF.

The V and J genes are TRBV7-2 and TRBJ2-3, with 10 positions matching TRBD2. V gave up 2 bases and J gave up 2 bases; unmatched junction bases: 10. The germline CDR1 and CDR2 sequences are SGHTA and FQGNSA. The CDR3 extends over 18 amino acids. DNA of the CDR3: TGTGCCAGCAGCTTATTCCCCCCCCTAGCGGGGGTCACAGATACGCAGTATTTT. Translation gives CASSLFPPLAGVTDTQYF. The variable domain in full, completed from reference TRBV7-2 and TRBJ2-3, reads GAGVSQSPSNKVTEKGKDVELRCDPISGHTALYWYRQSLGQGLEFLIYFQGNSAPDKSGLPSDRFSAERTGGSVSTLTIQRTQQEDSAVYLCASSLFPPLAGVTDTQYFGPGTRLTVL.

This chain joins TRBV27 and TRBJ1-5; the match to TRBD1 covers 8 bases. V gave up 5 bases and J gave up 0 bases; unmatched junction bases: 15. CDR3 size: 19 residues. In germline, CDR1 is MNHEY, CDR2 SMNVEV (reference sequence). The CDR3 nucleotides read TGTGCCAGCAGTCGAAACCCAGGACAGGGCACTCATAGCAATCAGCCCCAGCATTTT. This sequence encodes CASSRNPGQGTHSNQPQHF.

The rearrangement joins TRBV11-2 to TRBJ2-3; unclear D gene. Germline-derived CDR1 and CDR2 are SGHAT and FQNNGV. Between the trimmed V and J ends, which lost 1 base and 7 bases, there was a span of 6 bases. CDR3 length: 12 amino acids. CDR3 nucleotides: TGTGCCAGCAGCTTAGTTTCTAATACGCAGTATTTT. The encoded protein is CASSLVSNTQYF.

CDR3 in DNA: TGTGCCAGCAGCCCTACGGAGCGCTACAATGAGCAGTTCTTC. Translation gives CASSPTERYNEQFF. V and J are TRBV27 and TRBJ2-1; D remains unclear. The CDR3 runs to 14 residues. V was shortened by 6 bases and J by 3 bases, with 12 bases between the two germline ends. Germline CDR1 is MNHEY and CDR2 is SMNVEV (reference sequence).

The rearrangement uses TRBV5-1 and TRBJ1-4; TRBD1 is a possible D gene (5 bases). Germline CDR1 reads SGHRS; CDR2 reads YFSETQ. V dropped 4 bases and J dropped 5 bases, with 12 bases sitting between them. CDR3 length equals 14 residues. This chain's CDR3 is CASSADWGNEKLFF. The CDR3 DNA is TGCGCCAGCAGCGCAGACTGGGGGAATGAAAAACTGTTTTTT. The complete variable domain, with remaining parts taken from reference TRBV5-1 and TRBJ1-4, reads KAGVTQTPRYLIKTRGQQVTLSCSPISGHRSVSWYQQTPGQGLQFLFEYFSETQRNKGNFPGRFSGRQFSNSRSEMNVSTLELGDSALYLCASSADWGNEKLFFGSGTQLSVL.

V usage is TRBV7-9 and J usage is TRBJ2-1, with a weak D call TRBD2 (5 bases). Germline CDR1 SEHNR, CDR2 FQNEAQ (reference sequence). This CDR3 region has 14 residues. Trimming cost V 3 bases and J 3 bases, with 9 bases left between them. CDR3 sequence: CASSFFGDYNEQFF. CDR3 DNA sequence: TGTGCCAGCAGCTTCTTCGGGGACTACAATGAGCAGTTCTTC. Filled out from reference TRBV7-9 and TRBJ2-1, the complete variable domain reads DTGVSQNPRHKITKRGQNVTFRCDPISEHNRLYWYRQTLGQGPEFLTYFQNEAQLEKSRLLSDRFSAERPKGSFSTLEIQRTEQGDSAMYLCASSFFGDYNEQFFGPGTRLTVL.